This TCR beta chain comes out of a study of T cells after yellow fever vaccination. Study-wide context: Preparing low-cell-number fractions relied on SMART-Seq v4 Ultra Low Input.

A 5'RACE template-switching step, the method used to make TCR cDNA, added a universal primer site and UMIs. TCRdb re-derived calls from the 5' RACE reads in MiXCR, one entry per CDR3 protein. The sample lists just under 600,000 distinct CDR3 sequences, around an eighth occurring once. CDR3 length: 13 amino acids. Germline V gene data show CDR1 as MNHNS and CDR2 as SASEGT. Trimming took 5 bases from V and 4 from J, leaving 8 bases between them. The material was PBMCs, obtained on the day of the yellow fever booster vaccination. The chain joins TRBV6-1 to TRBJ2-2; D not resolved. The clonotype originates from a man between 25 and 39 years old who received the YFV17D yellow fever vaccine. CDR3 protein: CASSISPTGELFF. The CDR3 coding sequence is TGTGCCAGCAGTATCTCCCCCACCGGGGAGCTGTTTTTT.